This T cell receptor beta chain was found in a study of blood T cell repertoires in COVID-19. At the level of the study: COVID-19 samples, acute and convalescent, were from the United States, Italy and Spain. The analysed material was cDNA or gDNA that came from T cells, B-cell-depleted T cells, or PBMCs.

It was during active infection that Seattle patients were enrolled and then longitudinally followed. Original methodology: Estimation of nucleated cell counts relied on the amplification of reference gene primers. Clones were sequenced by immunoSEQ multiplex PCR, and TCRdb holds only the in-frame ones, with some missing. D and trimming were read from the DNA, whereas the V and J calls and clone size are those reported in that table. In the table there are 130,000 to 150,000 clones, approximately 85% of which are singletons. CDR3 length: 12 amino acids. Germline values: CDR1 WNHNN, CDR2 SYGVQD (reference sequence). The V end lost 2 bases, the J end lost 9 bases, and 11 bases lay between the germline ends.

The receptor was derived from a woman in her sixties with COVID-19, enrolled during active disease. Sequencing input: peripheral blood. The chain carries TRBV10-1 and TRBJ2-7; possibly TRBD2 for D (6 bases). In DNA, the CDR3 is TGCGCCAGCAGTGAGGCGGGACCCGGGCAGTACTTC. The encoded protein is CASSEAGPGQYF.